A selection of T cell receptor beta chains follows, all from one sample in a study of PD-1 blockade in classical Hodgkin lymphoma. Using immunoSEQ multiplex PCR, the repertoire was profiled, and TCRdb retains in-frame clones only, with some absent. The table lists about 64,000 clones, less than 95% of them singletons. The sample here was peripheral blood mononuclear cells (PBMCs), taken before the fourth cycle of nivolumab. Receptor source: a human donor with classical Hodgkin lymphoma. Each CDR3 is given with its conserved first and last residue. Fields, in order: V gene, D gene, clone size, J gene, CDR3 DNA, CDR3 protein. The D gene is left open where the match is weak. For some rows the clone size is stated as once, few or many, or as a class when expanded; others skip it.

V gene: TRBV2; D gene: .; clone size: .; J gene: TRBJ1-1; CDR3 DNA: TGTGCCAGTTGGAGTAACACTGAAGCTTTCTTT; CDR3 protein: CASWSNTEAFF
V gene: TRBV13; D gene: .; clone size: .; J gene: TRBJ2-1; CDR3 DNA: TGTGCCAGCAGCCCGGGTTACAATGAGCAGTTCTTC; CDR3 protein: CASSPGYNEQFF
V gene: TRBV27; D gene: .; clone size: few; J gene: TRBJ1-6; CDR3 DNA: TGTGCCAGCAGTTTACGCCCAGGGTTCAATTCACCCCTCCACTTT; CDR3 protein: CASSLRPGFNSPLHF
V gene: TRBV5-4; D gene: .; clone size: .; J gene: TRBJ1-6; CDR3 DNA: TGTGCCAGCAGCTTGATTTCAGGCAGCTCCTATAATTCACCCCTCCACTTT; CDR3 protein: CASSLISGSSYNSPLHF
V gene: TRBV6-1; D gene: .; clone size: .; J gene: TRBJ1-2; CDR3 DNA: TGTGCCAGCAGTGTTAGGAATGTCTATGGCTACACCTTC; CDR3 protein: CASSVRNVYGYTF
V gene: TRBV7-9; D gene: .; clone size: .; J gene: TRBJ2-7; CDR3 DNA: TGTGCCAGCAGCTTCCCCAGCTCCTACGAGCAGTACTTC; CDR3 protein: CASSFPSSYEQYF
V gene: TRBV19; D gene: .; clone size: .; J gene: TRBJ1-1; CDR3 DNA: TGTGCCAGTAGTTCCCTCTCCGGGGGCGGTGAAGCTTTCTTT; CDR3 protein: CASSSLSGGGEAFF
V gene: TRBV14; D gene: .; clone size: .; J gene: TRBJ2-5; CDR3 DNA: TGTGCCAGCAGTGCTGTCAGGGGTAGCCAAGAGACCCAGTACTTC; CDR3 protein: CASSAVRGSQETQYF
V gene: TRBV5-6; D gene: .; clone size: .; J gene: TRBJ2-5; CDR3 DNA: TGTGCCAGCGGAGCCAGGGGGGGAGAGACCCAGTACTTC; CDR3 protein: CASGARGGETQYF
V gene: TRBV6-4; D gene: .; clone size: .; J gene: TRBJ1-1; CDR3 DNA: TGTGCCAGCTTGGGGGGCAGGGGTGACACTGAAGCTTTCTTT; CDR3 protein: CASLGGRGDTEAFF
V gene: TRBV5-1; D gene: .; clone size: .; J gene: TRBJ2-7; CDR3 DNA: TGCGCCAGCAGCTTGGTAGCCAGGGAGGACGGCGAGCAGTACTTC; CDR3 protein: CASSLVAREDGEQYF
V gene: TRBV27; D gene: .; clone size: .; J gene: TRBJ1-1; CDR3 DNA: TGTGCCAGCAGTAATGGGGGACCTCTAACAGAGTACACTGAAGCTTTCTTT; CDR3 protein: CASSNGGPLTEYTEAFF
V gene: TRBV5-1; D gene: .; clone size: .; J gene: TRBJ1-1; CDR3 DNA: TGCGCCAGCAGCCTCCGGGACGGAGACTTTGAAGCTTTCTTT; CDR3 protein: CASSLRDGDFEAFF
V gene: TRBV5-8; D gene: .; clone size: .; J gene: TRBJ1-4; CDR3 DNA: TGTGCCAGCAGCCTAGCCAGGGGCAGTGCAACTAATGAAAAACTGTTTTTT; CDR3 protein: CASSLARGSATNEKLFF
V gene: TRBV19; D gene: TRBD2; clone size: once; J gene: TRBJ2-1; CDR3 DNA: TGTGCCAGTAGTGACTTCGCTAGCGGGGGGGGAAATGAGCAGTTCTTC; CDR3 protein: CASSDFASGGGNEQFF
V gene: TRBV4-1; D gene: TRBD1; clone size: .; J gene: TRBJ2-2; CDR3 DNA: TGCGCCAGCAGCCCGAGGAGAGTCTGGGACAGCAAAACCGGGGAGCTGTTTTTT; CDR3 protein: CASSPRRVWDSKTGELFF
V gene: TRBV6-5; D gene: .; clone size: .; J gene: TRBJ1-6; CDR3 DNA: TGTGCCAGCAGTCCGCGGCAGGCTCGAAATTCACCCCTCCACTTT; CDR3 protein: CASSPRQARNSPLHF
V gene: TRBV7-9; D gene: TRBD1; clone size: .; J gene: TRBJ2-3; CDR3 DNA: TGTGCCAGCACCGTGGGACAGGGGGCCACAGATACGCAGTATTTT; CDR3 protein: CASTVGQGATDTQYF
V gene: TRBV19; D gene: TRBD1; clone size: .; J gene: TRBJ1-5; CDR3 DNA: TGTGCCAGTAGTGTTACAGGGGGTAGTGGCAATCAGCCCCAGCATTTT; CDR3 protein: CASSVTGGSGNQPQHF
V gene: TRBV7-9; D gene: .; clone size: few; J gene: TRBJ2-7; CDR3 DNA: TGTGCCACCGGTCCTCCTAGTGACGAGCAGTACTTC; CDR3 protein: CATGPPSDEQYF
V gene: TRBV6-1; D gene: TRBD1; clone size: .; J gene: TRBJ2-3; CDR3 DNA: TGTGCCAGCAGTTGGGGGACAGCCACAGATACGCAGTATTTT; CDR3 protein: CASSWGTATDTQYF
V gene: TRBV2; D gene: TRBD1; clone size: .; J gene: TRBJ1-5; CDR3 DNA: TGTGCCAGCAGTGGTGACAGGGGGCATCAGCCCCAGCATTTT; CDR3 protein: CASSGDRGHQPQHF
V gene: TRBV29-1; D gene: .; clone size: .; J gene: TRBJ2-4; CDR3 DNA: TGCAGCCCAGGGGCGGGAGACATTCAGTACTTC; CDR3 protein: CSPGAGDIQYF
V gene: TRBV5-4; D gene: TRBD1; clone size: .; J gene: TRBJ1-1; CDR3 DNA: TGTGCCAGCAGCTCCTTACAGGGGGCGGGCACTGAAGCTTTCTTT; CDR3 protein: CASSSLQGAGTEAFF
V gene: TRBV21-1; D gene: .; clone size: few; J gene: TRBJ2-7; CDR3 DNA: TGTGCCAGCAGTTTAACTAGCGGGCCATACGAGCAGTACTTC; CDR3 protein: CASSLTSGPYEQYF
V gene: TRBV6-5; D gene: .; clone size: .; J gene: TRBJ1-2; CDR3 DNA: TGTGCCAGCAGTTACTCCCAGGGAGGAGGGTCTGGCTACACCTTC; CDR3 protein: CASSYSQGGGSGYTF
V gene: TRBV5-6; D gene: .; clone size: .; J gene: TRBJ1-1; CDR3 DNA: TGTGCCAGCAGCTTCCTGGGGGACACAGAAGCTTTCTTT; CDR3 protein: CASSFLGDTEAFF
V gene: TRBV18; D gene: .; clone size: .; J gene: TRBJ1-5; CDR3 DNA: TGTGCCAGCTCACCTAAATACGGGGCGAGGGATCAGCCCCAGCATTTT; CDR3 protein: CASSPKYGARDQPQHF
V gene: TRBV18; D gene: .; clone size: once; J gene: TRBJ2-7; CDR3 DNA: TGTGCCAGCTCACCAGTTAAGAGTACTACCTACGAGCAGTACTTC; CDR3 protein: CASSPVKSTTYEQYF
V gene: TRBV10-3; D gene: TRBD2; clone size: .; J gene: TRBJ2-5; CDR3 DNA: TGTGCCATCAGTGAGGAGCGGGGGGGCCGGGCCCAGTACTTC; CDR3 protein: CAISEERGGRAQYF